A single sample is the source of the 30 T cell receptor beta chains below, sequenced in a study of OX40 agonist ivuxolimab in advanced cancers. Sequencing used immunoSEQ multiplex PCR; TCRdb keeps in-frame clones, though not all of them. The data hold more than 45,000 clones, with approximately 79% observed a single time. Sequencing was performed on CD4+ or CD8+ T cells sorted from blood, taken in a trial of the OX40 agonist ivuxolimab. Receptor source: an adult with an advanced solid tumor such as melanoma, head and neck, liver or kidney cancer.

CDR3 sequence reads: CASSRGLPRGEKLFF. CDR3 in DNA: TGTGCCAGTAGTAGGGGACTTCCCCGGGGCGAAAAACTGTTTTTT. V usage is TRBV19 and J usage is TRBJ1-4, with a weak D call TRBD1 (5 bases). Germline V gene sequence: CDR1 LNHDA, CDR2 SQIVND (reference sequence). Trimming shortened V by 4 bases and J by 8 bases, and 17 bases separated the two germline ends. The CDR3 has 15 amino acids.

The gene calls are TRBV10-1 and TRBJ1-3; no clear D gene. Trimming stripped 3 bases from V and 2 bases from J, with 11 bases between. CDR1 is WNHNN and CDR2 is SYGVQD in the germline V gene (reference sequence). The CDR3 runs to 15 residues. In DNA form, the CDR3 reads TGCGCCAGCAGTGAATCGAGAGGAGCTGGAAACACCATATATTTT. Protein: CASSESRGAGNTIYF.

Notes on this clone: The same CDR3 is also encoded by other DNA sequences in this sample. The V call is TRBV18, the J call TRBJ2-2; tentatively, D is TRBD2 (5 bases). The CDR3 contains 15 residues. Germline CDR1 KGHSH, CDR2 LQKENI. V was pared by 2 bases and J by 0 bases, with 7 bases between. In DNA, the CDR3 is TGTGCCAGCTCACCAACCGGGACGAACACCGGGGAGCTGTTTTTT. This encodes CASSPTGTNTGELFF.

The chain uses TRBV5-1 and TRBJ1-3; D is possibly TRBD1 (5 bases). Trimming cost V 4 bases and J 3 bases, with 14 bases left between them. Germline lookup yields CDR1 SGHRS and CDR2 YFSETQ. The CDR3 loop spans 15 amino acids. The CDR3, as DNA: TGCGCCAGCAGCCCGGATGGGACGGATGGAAACACCATATATTTT. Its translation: CASSPDGTDGNTIYF.

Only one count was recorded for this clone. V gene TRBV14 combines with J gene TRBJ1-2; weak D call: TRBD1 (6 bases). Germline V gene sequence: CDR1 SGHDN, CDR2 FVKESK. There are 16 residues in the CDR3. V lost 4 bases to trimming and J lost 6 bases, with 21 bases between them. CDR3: CASSPQGALPSHGYTF. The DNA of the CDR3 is TGTGCCAGCAGCCCACAGGGCGCTCTGCCCTCCCATGGCTACACCTTC.

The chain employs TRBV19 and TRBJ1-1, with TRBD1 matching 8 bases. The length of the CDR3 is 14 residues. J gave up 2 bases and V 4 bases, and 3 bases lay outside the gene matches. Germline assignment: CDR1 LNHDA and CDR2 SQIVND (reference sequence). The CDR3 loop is CASSRTGRNTEAFF. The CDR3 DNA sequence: TGTGCCAGTAGTAGGACAGGGCGAAACACTGAAGCTTTCTTT.

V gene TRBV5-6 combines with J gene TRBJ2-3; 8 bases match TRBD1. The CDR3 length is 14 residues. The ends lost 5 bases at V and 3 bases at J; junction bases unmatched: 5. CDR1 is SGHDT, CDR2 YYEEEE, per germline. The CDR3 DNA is TGTGCCAGCAGAGCCAGGGGGCGGACAGATACGCAGTATTTT. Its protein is CASRARGRTDTQYF. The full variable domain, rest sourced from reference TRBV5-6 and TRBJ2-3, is DAGVTQSPTHLIKTRGQQVTLRCSPKSGHDTVSWYQQALGQGPQFIFQYYEEEERQRGNFPDRFSGHQFPNYSSELNVNALLLGDSALYLCASRARGRTDTQYFGPGTRLTVL.

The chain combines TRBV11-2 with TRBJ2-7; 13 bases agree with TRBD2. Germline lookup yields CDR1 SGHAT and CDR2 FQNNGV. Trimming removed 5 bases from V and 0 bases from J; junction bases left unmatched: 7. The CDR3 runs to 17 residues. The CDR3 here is CASSPRTSGGLSYEQYF. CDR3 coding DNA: TGTGCCAGCAGCCCTCGGACTAGCGGGGGTCTCTCCTACGAGCAGTACTTC.

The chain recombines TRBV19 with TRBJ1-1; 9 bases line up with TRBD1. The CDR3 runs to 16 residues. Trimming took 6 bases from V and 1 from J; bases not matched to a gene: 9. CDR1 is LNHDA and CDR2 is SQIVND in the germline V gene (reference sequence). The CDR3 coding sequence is TGTGCCAGTAGGTCACCGGGACAGGGTGGGAACACTGAAGCTTTCTTT. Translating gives CASRSPGQGGNTEAFF.

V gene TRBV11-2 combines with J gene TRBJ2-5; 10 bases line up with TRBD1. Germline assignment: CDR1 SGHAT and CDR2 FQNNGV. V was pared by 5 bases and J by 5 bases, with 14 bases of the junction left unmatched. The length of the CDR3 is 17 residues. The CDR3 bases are TGTGCCAGCAGCCCTCGCCCCGACAGGGGGCGCCAGGAGACCCAGTACTTC. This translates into CASSPRPDRGRQETQYF.

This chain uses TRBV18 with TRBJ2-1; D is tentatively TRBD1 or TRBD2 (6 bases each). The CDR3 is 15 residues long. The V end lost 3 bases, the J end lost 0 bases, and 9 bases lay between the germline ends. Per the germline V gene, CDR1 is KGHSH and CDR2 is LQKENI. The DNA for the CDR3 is TGTGCCAGCTCACCGGGGGGCGGCTCCTACAATGAGCAGTTCTTC. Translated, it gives CASSPGGGSYNEQFF. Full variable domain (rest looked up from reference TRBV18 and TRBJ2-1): NAGVMQNPRHLVRRRGQEARLRCSPMKGHSHVYWYRQLPEEGLKFMVYLQKENIIDESGMPKERFSAEFPKEGPSILRIQQVVRGDSAAYFCASSPGGGSYNEQFFGPGTRLTVL.

This chain's CDR3 is CASNFGVGETQYF. CDR3 bases: TGTGCCAGTAACTTCGGGGTTGGGGAGACCCAGTACTTC. The rearrangement joins TRBV19 to TRBJ2-5; maybe TRBD2 (5 bases). The CDR3 is 13 residues long. Germline CDR1 is LNHDA and CDR2 is SQIVND (reference sequence). Trimming took off 7 bases at V and 5 bases at J, with 14 bases between the two ends.

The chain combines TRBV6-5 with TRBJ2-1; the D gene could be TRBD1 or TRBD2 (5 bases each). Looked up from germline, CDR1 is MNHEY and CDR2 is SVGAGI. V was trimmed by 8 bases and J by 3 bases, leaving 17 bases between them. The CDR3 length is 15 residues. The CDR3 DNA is TGTGCCAGCCTTGAGGGCCCGGGGCGCTACAATGAGCAGTTCTTC. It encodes CASLEGPGRYNEQFF.

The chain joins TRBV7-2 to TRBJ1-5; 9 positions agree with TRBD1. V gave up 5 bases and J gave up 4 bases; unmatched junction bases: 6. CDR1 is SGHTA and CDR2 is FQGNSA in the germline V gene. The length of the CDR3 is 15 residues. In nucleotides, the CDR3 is TGTGCCAGCAGCGGACGACAGGGGGTAAATCAGCCCCAGCATTTT. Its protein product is CASSGRQGVNQPQHF.

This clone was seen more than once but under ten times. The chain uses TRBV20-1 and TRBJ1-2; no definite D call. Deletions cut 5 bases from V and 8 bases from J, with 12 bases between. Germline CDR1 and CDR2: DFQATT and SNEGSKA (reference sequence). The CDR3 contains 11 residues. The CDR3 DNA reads TGCAGTGCTGCTCCCTCTCGGGGCTACACCTTC. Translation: CSAAPSRGYTF.

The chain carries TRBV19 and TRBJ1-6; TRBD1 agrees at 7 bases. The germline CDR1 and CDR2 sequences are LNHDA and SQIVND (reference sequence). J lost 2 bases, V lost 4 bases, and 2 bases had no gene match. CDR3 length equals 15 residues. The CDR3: CASSTDRAYNSPLHF. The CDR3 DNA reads TGTGCCAGTAGTACCGACAGGGCCTATAATTCACCCCTCCACTTT.

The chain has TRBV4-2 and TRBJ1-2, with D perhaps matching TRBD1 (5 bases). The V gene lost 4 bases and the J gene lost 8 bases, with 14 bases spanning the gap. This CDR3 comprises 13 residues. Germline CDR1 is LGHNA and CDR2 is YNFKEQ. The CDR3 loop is CASSPRFRGGYTF. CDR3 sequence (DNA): TGTGCCAGCAGCCCGCGGTTTCGGGGCGGCTACACCTTC.

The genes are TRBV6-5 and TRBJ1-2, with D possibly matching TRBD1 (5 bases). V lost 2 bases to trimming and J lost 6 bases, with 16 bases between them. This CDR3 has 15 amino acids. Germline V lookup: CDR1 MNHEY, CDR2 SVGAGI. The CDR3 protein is CASSYDGGAINGYTF. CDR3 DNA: TGTGCCAGCAGTTACGACGGCGGGGCTATAAATGGCTACACCTTC.

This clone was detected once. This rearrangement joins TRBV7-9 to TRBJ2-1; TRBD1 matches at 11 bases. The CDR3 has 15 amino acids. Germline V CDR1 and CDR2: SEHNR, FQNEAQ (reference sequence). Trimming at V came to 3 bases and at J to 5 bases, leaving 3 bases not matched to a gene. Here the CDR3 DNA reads TGTGCCAGCAGCTTGGGACAGGGGGTTAACAATGAGCAGTTCTTC. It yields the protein CASSLGQGVNNEQFF.

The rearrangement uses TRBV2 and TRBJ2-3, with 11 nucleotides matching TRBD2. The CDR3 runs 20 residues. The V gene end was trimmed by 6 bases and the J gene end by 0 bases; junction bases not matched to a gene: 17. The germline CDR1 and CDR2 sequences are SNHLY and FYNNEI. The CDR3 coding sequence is TGTGCCAGCAGACGCAGGCCACTAGCGGGGGCGATAACTAGCACAGATACGCAGTATTTT. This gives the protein CASRRRPLAGAITSTDTQYF.

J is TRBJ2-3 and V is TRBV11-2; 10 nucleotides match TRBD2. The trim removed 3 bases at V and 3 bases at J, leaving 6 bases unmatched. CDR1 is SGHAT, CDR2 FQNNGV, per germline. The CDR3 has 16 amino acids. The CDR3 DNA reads TGTGCCAGCAGCTTGGGGGCTAGCGGGAGAACAGATACGCAGTATTTT. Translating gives CASSLGASGRTDTQYF.

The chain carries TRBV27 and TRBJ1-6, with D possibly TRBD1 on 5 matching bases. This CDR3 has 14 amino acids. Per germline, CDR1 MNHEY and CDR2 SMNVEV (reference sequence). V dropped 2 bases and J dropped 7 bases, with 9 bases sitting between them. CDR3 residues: CASSLGQKNSPLHF. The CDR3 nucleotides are TGTGCCAGCAGTTTAGGACAAAAAAATTCACCCCTCCACTTT.

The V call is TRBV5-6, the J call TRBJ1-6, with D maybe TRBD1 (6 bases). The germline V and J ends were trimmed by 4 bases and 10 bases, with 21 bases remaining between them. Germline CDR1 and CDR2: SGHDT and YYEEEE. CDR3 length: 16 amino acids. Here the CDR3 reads CASSPTQGLAWSPLHF. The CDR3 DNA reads TGTGCCAGCAGCCCTACGCAGGGGCTGGCTTGGTCACCCCTCCACTTT.

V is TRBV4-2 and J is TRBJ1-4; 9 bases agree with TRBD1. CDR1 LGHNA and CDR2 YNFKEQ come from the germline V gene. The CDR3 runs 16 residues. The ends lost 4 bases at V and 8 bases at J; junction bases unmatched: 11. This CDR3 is CASSPSPGQGWEKLFF. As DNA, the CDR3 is TGTGCCAGCAGCCCCAGCCCGGGACAGGGTTGGGAAAAACTGTTTTTT.

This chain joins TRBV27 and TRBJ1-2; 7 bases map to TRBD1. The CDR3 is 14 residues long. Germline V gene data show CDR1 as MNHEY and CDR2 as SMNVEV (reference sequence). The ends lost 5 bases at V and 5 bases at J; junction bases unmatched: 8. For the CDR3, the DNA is TGTGCCAGCAGTCCTCGGACAGGAACATATGGCTACACCTTC. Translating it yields CASSPRTGTYGYTF.

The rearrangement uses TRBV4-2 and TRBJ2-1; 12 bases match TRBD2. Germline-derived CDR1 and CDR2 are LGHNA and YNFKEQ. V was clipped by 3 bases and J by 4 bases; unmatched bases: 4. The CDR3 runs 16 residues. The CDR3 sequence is CASSQPGTSGYNEQFF. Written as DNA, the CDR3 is TGTGCCAGCAGCCAGCCCGGGACTAGCGGGTACAATGAGCAGTTCTTC.

The CDR3 DNA reads as TGTGCCAGCAGCTTTGGACTAGCGGGCACAGATACGCAGTATTTT. Amino acids: CASSFGLAGTDTQYF. J is TRBJ2-3 and V is TRBV7-6, with TRBD2 identical over 10 bases. The CDR3 runs 15 residues. CDR1 SGHVS and CDR2 FNYEAQ come from the germline V gene. With 3 bases clipped from V and 1 base from J, the junction kept 1 base outside the gene matches.

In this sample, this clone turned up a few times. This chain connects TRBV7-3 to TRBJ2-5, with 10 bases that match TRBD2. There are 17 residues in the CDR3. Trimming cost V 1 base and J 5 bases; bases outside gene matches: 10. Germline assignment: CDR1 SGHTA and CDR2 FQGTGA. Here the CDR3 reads CASSLMASGSIGETQYF. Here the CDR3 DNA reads TGTGCCAGCAGCTTAATGGCTAGCGGGAGTATCGGGGAGACCCAGTACTTC.

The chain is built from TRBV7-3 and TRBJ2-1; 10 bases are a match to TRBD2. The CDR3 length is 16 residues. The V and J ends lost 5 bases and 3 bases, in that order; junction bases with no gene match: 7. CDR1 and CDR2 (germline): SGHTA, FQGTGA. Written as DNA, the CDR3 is TGTGCCAGCAGCCCCCGAGAGCGGGAGGGCTACAATGAGCAGTTCTTC. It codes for CASSPREREGYNEQFF.

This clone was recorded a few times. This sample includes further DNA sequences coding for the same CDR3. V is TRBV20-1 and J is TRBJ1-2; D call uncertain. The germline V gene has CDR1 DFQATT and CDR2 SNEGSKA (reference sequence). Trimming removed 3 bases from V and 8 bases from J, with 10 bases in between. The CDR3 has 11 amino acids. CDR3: CSASAGHGYTF. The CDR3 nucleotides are TGCAGTGCTAGTGCCGGGCACGGCTACACCTTC.